The 18 T cell receptor beta chains presented below share a single source sample, sequenced in a study of blood T cell repertoires in COVID-19. Clones were sequenced by immunoSEQ multiplex PCR, and TCRdb holds only the in-frame ones, with some missing. The sample records roughly 70,000 clones, about 91% being singletons. Material for sequencing was peripheral blood. These receptors all come from a human donor with active COVID-19. The donor label of this sample is uncertain.

This clone has a single count. The chain uses TRBV9 and TRBJ2-5; 8 nucleotides line up with TRBD2. Germline V gives CDR1 SGDLS, CDR2 YYNGEE. CDR3 size: 16 residues. Trimming removed 0 bases from V and 5 bases from J; junction bases left unmatched: 9. CDR3 loop: CASSVGREGLWETQYF. Written as DNA, the CDR3 is TGTGCCAGCAGCGTAGGACGGGAGGGCCTGTGGGAGACCCAGTACTTC. The entire variable domain, with the rest obtained from reference TRBV9 and TRBJ2-5, is as follows: DSGVTQTPKHLITATGQRVTLRCSPRSGDLSVYWYQQSLDQGLQFLIQYYNGEERAKGNILERFSAQQFPDLHSELNLSSLELGDSALYFCASSVGREGLWETQYFGPGTRLLVL.

This CDR3 is CASSLGDRGPYNEQFF. The CDR3, as DNA: TGTGCCAGCAGCTTAGGGGACAGGGGGCCCTACAATGAGCAGTTCTTC. The chain employs TRBV7-9 and TRBJ2-1; 12 bases are shared with TRBD1. This CDR3 is 16 amino acids long. V gave up 1 base and J gave up 2 bases; unmatched junction bases: 0. Germline V gene data show CDR1 as SEHNR and CDR2 as FQNEAQ (reference sequence). Combining the CDR3 with reference TRBV7-9 and TRBJ2-1 gives the whole variable domain DTGVSQNPRHKITKRGQNVTFRCDPISEHNRLYWYRQTLGQGPEFLTYFQNEAQLEKSRLLSDRFSAERPKGSFSTLEIQRTEQGDSAMYLCASSLGDRGPYNEQFFGPGTRLTVL.

The chain joins TRBV9 to TRBJ1-2, with D possibly matching TRBD1 (6 bases). CDR3 length: 15 residues. Trimming shortened V by 2 bases and J by 0 bases, and 11 bases separated the two germline ends. Germline V gene lookup returns CDR1 SGDLS and CDR2 YYNGEE. The CDR3 bases are TGTGCCAGCAGCGTTCAGGGGATAGCTAACTATGGCTACACCTTC. This gives the protein CASSVQGIANYGYTF.

The V call is TRBV7-8, the J call TRBJ1-1; 8 bases are a match to TRBD1. Trimming took 4 bases from V and 4 from J; bases not matched to a gene: 5. The CDR3 runs 14 residues. The germline gives CDR1 SGHVS, CDR2 FQNEAQ. The CDR3 protein is CASSSQGARTEAFF. The CDR3 DNA is TGTGCCAGCAGCTCCCAGGGGGCGCGCACTGAAGCTTTCTTT.

The rearrangement links TRBV7-8 to TRBJ2-7, with D hard to call. The germline gives CDR1 SGHVS, CDR2 FQNEAQ. V was clipped by 5 bases and J by 2 bases, with 4 bases between them. The CDR3 consists of 11 residues. The CDR3: CASSPAYEQYF. CDR3 bases: TGTGCCAGCAGCCCGGCCTACGAGCAGTACTTC.

V and J are TRBV27 and TRBJ2-3, with 7 positions matching TRBD1. CDR1 is MNHEY, CDR2 SMNVEV, per germline (reference sequence). The CDR3 extends over 15 amino acids. With 3 bases clipped from V and 1 base from J, the junction kept 4 bases outside the gene matches. DNA of the CDR3: TGTGCCAGCAGTTTCAGACAGGGAGGCACAGATACGCAGTATTTT. Its protein is CASSFRQGGTDTQYF.

The V call is TRBV7-8, the J call TRBJ1-1; a weak D match, TRBD1 (6 bases). The CDR3 runs to 14 residues. Per the germline V gene, CDR1 is SGHVS and CDR2 is FQNEAQ. Between the trimmed V and J ends, which lost 4 bases and 0 bases, there was a span of 9 bases. The CDR3, as DNA: TGTGCCAGCAGCTCTGGGACATTGAACACTGAAGCTTTCTTT. Protein sequence: CASSSGTLNTEAFF.

The chain uses TRBV4-2 and TRBJ2-5, with TRBD2 matching 9 bases. From germline, CDR1 is LGHNA and CDR2 YNFKEQ. Unmatched junction bases numbered 5, after V lost 1 base and J lost 5 bases. The length of the CDR3 is 15 residues. The CDR3 DNA is TGTGCCAGCAGCCAAGTAGCGGGAGTCGGGGAGACCCAGTACTTC. Protein product: CASSQVAGVGETQYF.

The chain carries TRBV12-5 and TRBJ2-2; D is uncertain. The CDR3 is 13 amino acids. V was cut by 2 bases and J by 8 bases, with 9 bases left in between. Germline V gene lookup returns CDR1 LGHNT and CDR2 FRNRAP. This CDR3 reads CASGLYSPGELFF. Written as DNA, the CDR3 is TGTGCTAGTGGTTTGTACAGCCCTGGGGAGCTGTTTTTT. Supplemented by reference TRBV12-5 and TRBJ2-2, the full variable domain reads DARVTQTPRHKVTEMGQEVTMRCQPILGHNTVFWYRQTMMQGLELLAYFRNRAPLDDSGMPKDRFSAEMPDATLATLKIQPSEPRDSAVYFCASGLYSPGELFFGEGSRLTVL.

The V call is TRBV4-1, the J call TRBJ1-5; tentative D call: TRBD1 (6 bases). V dropped 2 bases and J dropped 4 bases, with 9 bases sitting between them. Germline CDR1 MGHRA, CDR2 YSYEKL. This CDR3 has 14 amino acids. CDR3 protein: CASSQTTGNQPQHF. As DNA, the CDR3 is TGCGCCAGCAGCCAAACCACAGGGAATCAGCCCCAGCATTTT.

This rearrangement joins TRBV18 to TRBJ2-7, with a tentative D call TRBD1 (6 bases). The V end lost 5 bases, the J end lost 2 bases, and 10 bases lay between the germline ends. From germline, CDR1 is KGHSH and CDR2 LQKENI. The CDR3 contains 13 residues. The chain's CDR3 is CASSSGAAYEQYF. The DNA of the CDR3 is TGTGCCAGCTCATCAGGGGCGGCCTACGAGCAGTACTTC.

This sequence joins TRBV3-1 (or the pseudogene TRBV3-2) and TRBJ2-3, with TRBD2 matching 9 bases. Looked up from germline, CDR1 is LGHDT and CDR2 is YNNKEL (reference sequence). CDR3 size: 16 residues. Trimming cost V 0 bases and J 4 bases; bases outside gene matches: 5. The CDR3 is CASSQDIAGVSDTQYF. The DNA for the CDR3 is TGTGCCAGCAGCCAAGATATAGCGGGAGTGTCAGATACGCAGTATTTT.

This clone was observed a handful of times. This chain links TRBV10-3 with TRBJ1-1; the match to TRBD1 covers 7 bases. The CDR3 extends over 14 amino acids. V gave up 5 bases and J gave up 3 bases; unmatched junction bases: 6. Germline CDR1 is ENHRY and CDR2 is SYGVKD. The CDR3 DNA sequence: TGTGCCATCAGTACGACAGGGTCAGACACTGAAGCTTTCTTT. The encoded protein is CAISTTGSDTEAFF.

This rearrangement joins TRBV7-2 to TRBJ1-6; D perhaps matches TRBD1 (5 bases). Germline values: CDR1 SGHTA, CDR2 FQGNSA. CDR3 length equals 15 residues. Trimming stripped 5 bases from V and 0 bases from J, with 8 bases between. CDR3 coding DNA: TGTGCCAGCAGCACGCAGGGCTCCTATAATTCACCCCTCCACTTT. Amino acid sequence: CASSTQGSYNSPLHF.

V is TRBV28 and J is TRBJ1-2; 11 positions match TRBD1. V was clipped by 4 bases and J by 1 base; unmatched bases: 2. CDR3 length: 15 residues. Germline CDR1 reads MDHEN; CDR2 reads SYDVKM. In DNA, the CDR3 is TGTGCCAGCAGTTCGGGACAGGGGGGTAACTATGGCTACACCTTC. It translates to CASSSGQGGNYGYTF.

This clone was seen once. This rearrangement joins TRBV5-1 to TRBJ2-1, with 14 bases identical to TRBD2. Germline CDR1 is SGHRS and CDR2 is YFSETQ. Germline trimming cut 3 bases from V and 9 bases from J; bases unmatched to any gene: 2. This CDR3 region has 14 residues. The CDR3: CASSSGTSGSEQFF. In DNA form, the CDR3 reads TGCGCCAGCAGCTCAGGGACTAGCGGGAGTGAGCAGTTCTTC. The whole variable domain, filled in from reference TRBV5-1 and TRBJ2-1, reads KAGVTQTPRYLIKTRGQQVTLSCSPISGHRSVSWYQQTPGQGLQFLFEYFSETQRNKGNFPGRFSGRQFSNSRSEMNVSTLELGDSALYLCASSSGTSGSEQFFGPGTRLTVL.

This clone was detected only once. This rearrangement joins TRBV6-5 to TRBJ2-1; 8 bases agree with TRBD1. CDR1 and CDR2 from the germline V gene are MNHEY and SVGAGI. The CDR3 spans 16 residues. The ends lost 4 bases at V and 3 bases at J; junction bases unmatched: 8. The CDR3 is CASSSSGTGHYNEQFF. Here the CDR3 DNA reads TGTGCCAGCAGTTCCTCCGGGACAGGACACTACAATGAGCAGTTCTTC.

The chain employs TRBV5-4 and TRBJ2-3; 9 bases fit TRBD2. Germline V gene lookup returns CDR1 SGHNT and CDR2 YYREEE (reference sequence). J was trimmed by 1 base and V by 2 bases; bases with no gene match: 8. CDR3 length: 17 residues. This CDR3 reads CASSFAGLANRTDTQYF. In DNA form, the CDR3 reads TGTGCCAGCAGCTTCGCGGGACTAGCAAATCGCACAGATACGCAGTATTTT.